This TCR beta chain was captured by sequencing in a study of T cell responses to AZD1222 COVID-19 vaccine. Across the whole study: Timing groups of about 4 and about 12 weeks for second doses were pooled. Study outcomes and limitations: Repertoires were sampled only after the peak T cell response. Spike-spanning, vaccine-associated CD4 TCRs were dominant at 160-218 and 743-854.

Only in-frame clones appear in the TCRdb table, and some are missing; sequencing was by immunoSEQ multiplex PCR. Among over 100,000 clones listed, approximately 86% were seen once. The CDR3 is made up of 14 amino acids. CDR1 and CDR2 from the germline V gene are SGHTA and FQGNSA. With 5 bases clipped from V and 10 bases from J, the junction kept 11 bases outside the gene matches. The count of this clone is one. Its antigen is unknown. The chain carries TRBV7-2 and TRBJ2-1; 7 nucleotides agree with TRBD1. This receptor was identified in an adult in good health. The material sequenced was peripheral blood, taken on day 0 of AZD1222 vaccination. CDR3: CASSQYRDREEQFF. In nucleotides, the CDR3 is TGTGCCAGCAGCCAATATCGAGACAGGGAGGAGCAGTTCTTC. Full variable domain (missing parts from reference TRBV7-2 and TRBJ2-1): GAGVSQSPSNKVTEKGKDVELRCDPISGHTALYWYRQSLGQGLEFLIYFQGNSAPDKSGLPSDRFSAERTGGSVSTLTIQRTQQEDSAVYLCASSQYRDREEQFFGPGTRLTVL.